These T cell receptor beta chains were read from a single sample in a study of a mutant IDH1 vaccine in newly diagnosed glioma. Profiling relied on immunoSEQ multiplex PCR, and the TCRdb table lists in-frame clones only, not all of them. In the table there are roughly 43,000 clones, 65% to 85% of which are singletons. What these receptors recognize is not known. Specimen: PBMCs, collected from a glioma patient whose treatment included an IDH1 peptide vaccine. Receptor source: a woman between 18 and 29 years old with glioma. Some clones in this sample may be carry-over from other donors' samples. Each CDR3 is given with its conserved first and last residue. A D gene is named only where the DNA matches it firmly. A row's size may be missing; if present it is once, few, many or a size class.

cdr3_aa: CASSPTGANYGYTF
cdr3_nt: TGTGCCAGCAGCCCGACAGGAGCTAACTATGGCTACACCTTC
clone_size: .
d_call: .
v_call: TRBV6-4
j_call: TRBJ1-2

cdr3_aa: CASIGDAEAFF
cdr3_nt: TGTGCCAGCATCGGGGACGCTGAAGCTTTCTTT
clone_size: .
d_call: .
v_call: TRBV6-5
j_call: TRBJ1-1

cdr3_aa: CAAASGTGGKNTEAFF
cdr3_nt: TGTGCCGCCGCGAGTGGGACAGGGGGGAAGAACACTGAAGCTTTCTTT
clone_size: .
d_call: TRBD1
v_call: TRBV10-3
j_call: TRBJ1-1

cdr3_aa: CASSFEGSSEETQYF
cdr3_nt: TGTGCCAGCAGCTTCGAGGGGAGTTCCGAAGAGACCCAGTACTTC
clone_size: once
d_call: .
v_call: TRBV7-6
j_call: TRBJ2-5

cdr3_aa: CASSLVPSGGQATDTQYF
cdr3_nt: TGTGCCAGCAGCTTAGTCCCTAGCGGGGGTCAAGCCACAGATACGCAGTATTTT
clone_size: .
d_call: TRBD2
v_call: TRBV7-6
j_call: TRBJ2-3

cdr3_aa: CASRGRNAGNTIYF
cdr3_nt: TGTGCCTCCCGCGGCCGGAATGCTGGAAACACCATATATTTT
clone_size: once
d_call: .
v_call: TRBV6-6
j_call: TRBJ1-3

cdr3_aa: CASRPPGQGNYGYTF
cdr3_nt: TGTGCCAGTAGACCACCGGGACAGGGGAACTATGGCTACACCTTC
clone_size: once
d_call: TRBD1
v_call: TRBV19
j_call: TRBJ1-2

cdr3_aa: CASSGGQANTEAFF
cdr3_nt: TGTGCCAGCAGCGGAGGACAGGCGAACACTGAAGCTTTCTTT
clone_size: .
d_call: TRBD1
v_call: TRBV2
j_call: TRBJ1-1

cdr3_aa: CASSQTGRRNQPQHF
cdr3_nt: TGTGCCAGCAGCCAGACAGGCCGGCGCAATCAGCCCCAGCATTTT
clone_size: .
d_call: .
v_call: TRBV6-5
j_call: TRBJ1-5

cdr3_aa: CASSSRRQGVTGELFF
cdr3_nt: TGTGCCAGCAGCTCAAGGAGACAGGGGGTCACCGGGGAGCTGTTTTTT
clone_size: .
d_call: TRBD1
v_call: TRBV9
j_call: TRBJ2-2

cdr3_aa: CATAIPGGGYTF
cdr3_nt: TGTGCCACCGCCATACCTGGAGGTGGCTACACCTTC
clone_size: .
d_call: .
v_call: TRBV6-5
j_call: TRBJ1-2

cdr3_aa: CASSLARGALDTEAFF
cdr3_nt: TGTGCCAGCAGCTTGGCTCGGGGGGCGCTTGACACTGAAGCTTTCTTT
clone_size: .
d_call: .
v_call: TRBV5-4
j_call: TRBJ1-1

cdr3_aa: CASSHTLYNSPLHF
cdr3_nt: TGTGCCAGCAGTCACACACTCTATAATTCACCCCTCCACTTT
clone_size: .
d_call: .
v_call: TRBV6-6
j_call: TRBJ1-6

cdr3_aa: CAARAGGTNTGELFF
cdr3_nt: TGTGCCGCCCGAGCGGGGGGGACGAACACCGGGGAGCTGTTTTTT
clone_size: .
d_call: TRBD2
v_call: TRBV10-3
j_call: TRBJ2-2

cdr3_aa: CASRGDSNSNQPQHF
cdr3_nt: TGTGCCAGCAGGGGTGACAGTAATAGCAATCAGCCCCAGCATTTT
clone_size: .
d_call: .
v_call: TRBV6-1
j_call: TRBJ1-5

cdr3_aa: CASSPGTISNEKLFF
cdr3_nt: TGTGCCAGTAGTCCGGGGACGATAAGTAATGAAAAACTGTTTTTT
clone_size: .
d_call: .
v_call: TRBV19
j_call: TRBJ1-4

cdr3_aa: CASSILPGTPGNTIYF
cdr3_nt: TGTGCCAGTAGTATACTCCCAGGGACTCCTGGAAACACCATATATTTT
clone_size: .
d_call: .
v_call: TRBV19
j_call: TRBJ1-3

cdr3_aa: CASSRTGTSNEQFF
cdr3_nt: TGTGCCAGCAGTCGAACCGGGACTAGCAATGAGCAGTTCTTC
clone_size: .
d_call: TRBD2
v_call: TRBV6-5
j_call: TRBJ2-1

cdr3_aa: CASSGDHTTYEQYF
cdr3_nt: TGTGCCAGCAGCGGGGACCATACTACCTACGAGCAGTACTTC
clone_size: .
d_call: .
v_call: TRBV5-4
j_call: TRBJ2-7

cdr3_aa: CASSLSGASGNTIYF
cdr3_nt: TGCGCCAGCAGCTTGAGTGGGGCCTCTGGAAACACCATATATTTT
clone_size: .
d_call: .
v_call: TRBV5-1
j_call: TRBJ1-3

cdr3_aa: CASSLAIQYTGELFF
cdr3_nt: TGCGCCAGCAGCTTGGCCATCCAGTACACCGGGGAGCTGTTTTTT
clone_size: .
d_call: .
v_call: TRBV5-1
j_call: TRBJ2-2

cdr3_aa: CASSFTGPWPQHF
cdr3_nt: TGTGCCAGCAGTTTCACAGGGCCTTGGCCCCAGCATTTT
clone_size: medium-sized
d_call: .
v_call: TRBV6-5
j_call: TRBJ1-5

cdr3_aa: CASSDPSDRVNQPQHF
cdr3_nt: TGTGCCAGCAGCGACCCTTCGGACAGGGTCAATCAGCCCCAGCATTTT
clone_size: .
d_call: .
v_call: TRBV21-1
j_call: TRBJ1-5

cdr3_aa: CASSLSEYSPLHF
cdr3_nt: TGTGCCAGCAGCTTATCCGAGTATTCACCCCTCCACTTT
clone_size: .
d_call: .
v_call: TRBV7-9
j_call: TRBJ1-6

cdr3_aa: CASRSRRSYEQYF
cdr3_nt: TGTGCCAGCCGTTCCAGGAGGAGCTACGAGCAGTACTTC
clone_size: .
d_call: .
v_call: TRBV6-1
j_call: TRBJ2-7

cdr3_aa: CAISEYQNEQFF
cdr3_nt: TGTGCCATCAGTGAATACCAAAATGAGCAGTTCTTC
clone_size: .
d_call: .
v_call: TRBV10-3
j_call: TRBJ2-1

cdr3_aa: CASSLALTGAYGYTF
cdr3_nt: TGTGCCAGCAGCTTAGCTCTGACAGGGGCCTATGGCTACACCTTC
clone_size: .
d_call: TRBD1
v_call: TRBV7-2
j_call: TRBJ1-2

cdr3_aa: CASSPSGGRETQYF
cdr3_nt: TGTGCCAGCAGTCCTTCAGGGGGCCGGGAGACCCAGTACTTC
clone_size: .
d_call: TRBD1
v_call: TRBV6-5
j_call: TRBJ2-5

cdr3_aa: CASREQGVAKNIQYF
cdr3_nt: TGTGCCAGCAGGGAACAGGGGGTAGCCAAAAACATTCAGTACTTC
clone_size: .
d_call: TRBD1
v_call: TRBV2
j_call: TRBJ2-4

cdr3_aa: CASKPQGMLHGYTF
cdr3_nt: TGCGCTTCGAAACCCCAGGGGATGCTGCATGGCTACACCTTC
clone_size: .
d_call: .
v_call: TRBV4-1
j_call: TRBJ1-2

cdr3_aa: CSVEYRANTGELFF
cdr3_nt: TGCAGCGTTGAGTACAGGGCGAACACCGGGGAGCTGTTTTTT
clone_size: .
d_call: .
v_call: TRBV29-1
j_call: TRBJ2-2

cdr3_aa: CASSLGAKQGNTEAFF
cdr3_nt: TGCGCCAGCAGCTTAGGGGCCAAGCAGGGGAACACTGAAGCTTTCTTT
clone_size: .
d_call: .
v_call: TRBV5-1
j_call: TRBJ1-1

cdr3_aa: CASSIRGGVETQYF
cdr3_nt: TGCGCCAGCAGCATCAGGGGAGGTGTAGAGACCCAGTACTTC
clone_size: .
d_call: .
v_call: TRBV5-1
j_call: TRBJ2-5

cdr3_aa: CASSSRTSNTEAFF
cdr3_nt: TGTGCCAGCAGTTCCCGGACATCTAACACTGAAGCTTTCTTT
clone_size: .
d_call: .
v_call: TRBV6-5
j_call: TRBJ1-1

cdr3_aa: CASSEDRGGGYTF
cdr3_nt: TGTGCCAGCAGTGAAGACAGGGGGGGAGGCTACACCTTC
clone_size: few
d_call: TRBD1
v_call: TRBV2
j_call: TRBJ1-2

cdr3_aa: CASSESRTDYEQYF
cdr3_nt: TGTGCCAGCAGTGAGTCCCGGACAGACTACGAGCAGTACTTC
clone_size: .
d_call: .
v_call: TRBV6-1
j_call: TRBJ2-7

cdr3_aa: CASRTLPRGGVLKREQYF
cdr3_nt: TGCGCCAGCCGGACTCTGCCTCGTGGGGGGGTTTTGAAACGTGAGCAGTACTTC
clone_size: .
d_call: TRBD2
v_call: TRBV10-2
j_call: TRBJ2-7

cdr3_aa: CASSLDRPGVTEAFF
cdr3_nt: TGTGCCAGCTCACTCGACAGGCCCGGGGTGACTGAAGCTTTCTTT
clone_size: .
d_call: .
v_call: TRBV18
j_call: TRBJ1-1

cdr3_aa: CASSAGTDTQYF
cdr3_nt: TGTGCCAGCAGTGCGGGCACAGATACGCAGTATTTT
clone_size: .
d_call: .
v_call: TRBV5-6
j_call: TRBJ2-3

cdr3_aa: CASSLQVYDEQFF
cdr3_nt: TGTGCCAGCAGCTTACAGGTCTACGATGAGCAGTTCTTC
clone_size: .
d_call: .
v_call: TRBV7-6
j_call: TRBJ2-1

cdr3_aa: CASSRIGGAGELFF
cdr3_nt: TGTGCCAGCAGTCGAATCGGGGGGGCTGGGGAGCTGTTTTTT
clone_size: once
d_call: TRBD2
v_call: TRBV6-5
j_call: TRBJ2-2

cdr3_aa: CASARAGGGDTQYF
cdr3_nt: TGTGCTAGTGCTCGAGCGGGGGGCGGGGATACGCAGTATTTT
clone_size: once
d_call: TRBD2
v_call: TRBV12-5
j_call: TRBJ2-3

cdr3_aa: CATSGQGWTDTQYF
cdr3_nt: TGTGCCACCAGCGGACAGGGGTGGACAGATACGCAGTATTTT
clone_size: once
d_call: TRBD1
v_call: TRBV15
j_call: TRBJ2-3

cdr3_aa: CASSWGQNTGELFF
cdr3_nt: TGTGCCAGCAGTTGGGGACAGAACACCGGGGAGCTGTTTTTT
clone_size: .
d_call: .
v_call: TRBV6-5
j_call: TRBJ2-2

cdr3_aa: CASSLTGGLNLYF
cdr3_nt: TGTGCCAGCAGTTTGACAGGGGGCCTAAACTTGTATTTT
clone_size: few
d_call: TRBD1
v_call: TRBV27
j_call: TRBJ1-5

cdr3_aa: CASSFRDSRIGTEAFF
cdr3_nt: TGCGCCAGCAGCTTCCGGGACAGCAGGATAGGCACTGAAGCTTTCTTT
clone_size: .
d_call: TRBD1
v_call: TRBV5-1
j_call: TRBJ1-1

cdr3_aa: CASSLEGYGYTF
cdr3_nt: TGCGCCAGCAGCTTGGAGGGGTATGGCTACACCTTC
clone_size: .
d_call: .
v_call: TRBV5-1
j_call: TRBJ1-2

cdr3_aa: CASSLIQGDSYEQYF
cdr3_nt: TGTGCCAGCAGTTTAATCCAGGGGGATTCCTACGAGCAGTACTTC
clone_size: .
d_call: TRBD1
v_call: TRBV27
j_call: TRBJ2-7

cdr3_aa: CASSTPAGGKDEQFF
cdr3_nt: TGTGCCAGCAGCACCCCAGCGGGAGGGAAGGATGAGCAGTTCTTC
clone_size: .
d_call: TRBD2
v_call: TRBV7-9
j_call: TRBJ2-1

cdr3_aa: CASSLVQGARSEAFF
cdr3_nt: TGTGCCAGCAGCTTAGTACAGGGGGCGAGAAGTGAAGCTTTCTTT
clone_size: .
d_call: TRBD1
v_call: TRBV7-8
j_call: TRBJ1-1

cdr3_aa: CASSYGADRDEQYF
cdr3_nt: TGTGCCAGCAGTTACGGTGCCGACAGGGACGAGCAGTACTTC
clone_size: once
d_call: TRBD1
v_call: TRBV6-5
j_call: TRBJ2-7

cdr3_aa: CASSLTRDDGYTF
cdr3_nt: TGTGCCAGCAGCTTAACAAGGGACGATGGCTACACCTTC
clone_size: .
d_call: .
v_call: TRBV7-3
j_call: TRBJ1-2

cdr3_aa: CAISESSSGPGPQHF
cdr3_nt: TGTGCCATCAGTGAGTCGAGTTCGGGCCCAGGGCCCCAGCATTTT
clone_size: .
d_call: .
v_call: TRBV10-3
j_call: TRBJ1-5

cdr3_aa: CASSSLYRDRRGEKLFF
cdr3_nt: TGTGCCAGCAGTTCTCTCTACAGGGATCGGAGGGGTGAAAAACTGTTTTTT
clone_size: once
d_call: .
v_call: TRBV27
j_call: TRBJ1-4